The 16 T cell receptor beta chains given below trace back to one sample, sequenced in a study of T cells after yellow fever vaccination. TCRdb itself ran the 5' RACE reads through MiXCR, one entry per CDR3 protein. The repertoire holds approximately 510,000 distinct CDR3 sequences, 21% seen once, with about 15% in the top ten. This material consisted of PBMCs, taken roughly 20 days after the first yellow fever vaccination. Receptor source: a young man who received the YFV17D yellow fever vaccine.

The V and J genes are TRBV9 and TRBJ2-5, with 7 bases identical to TRBD1. The CDR3 is made up of 15 amino acids. Germline V lookup: CDR1 SGDLS, CDR2 YYNGEE. With V trimmed by 0 bases and J by 2 bases, 4 bases remained unmatched. The CDR3 here is CASSVERTGQETQYF. CDR3 in DNA: TGTGCCAGCAGCGTAGAGAGGACAGGACAAGAGACCCAGTACTTC.

The chain couples TRBV27 to TRBJ1-1, with D uncertain. Per germline, CDR1 MNHEY and CDR2 SMNVEV (reference sequence). The CDR3 covers 16 residues. Deletions cut 5 bases from V and 1 base from J, with 17 bases between. The CDR3 coding sequence is TGTGCCAGCAGTCCGTCCCCCGGGGAAGGGAACACTGAAGCTTTCTTT. This translates into CASSPSPGEGNTEAFF.

V and J are TRBV5-4 and TRBJ1-2; D not certain. This CDR3 is 15 amino acids long. CDR1 is SGHNT, CDR2 YYREEE, per germline (reference sequence). V lost 0 bases and J lost 3, with 12 bases in between. For the CDR3, the DNA is TGTGCCAGCAGCTTGGGGACCTTTGGGGACTATGGCTACACCTTC. Translated, it gives CASSLGTFGDYGYTF. Drawing the rest from reference TRBV5-4 and TRBJ1-2, the complete variable domain is ETGVTQSPTHLIKTRGQQVTLRCSSQSGHNTVSWYQQALGQGPQFIFQYYREEENGRGNFPPRFSGLQFPNYSSELNVNALELDDSALYLCASSLGTFGDYGYTFGSGTRLTVV.

The V and J genes are TRBV5-1 and TRBJ2-3, with D unresolved. Trimming stripped 1 base from V and 4 bases from J, with 13 bases between. CDR3 length: 15 residues. Germline V gene data show CDR1 as SGHRS and CDR2 as YFSETQ. In DNA form, the CDR3 reads TGCGCCAGCAGCTTGTCGGTGAGTGGCCCAGATACGCAGTATTTT. Its protein product is CASSLSVSGPDTQYF.

V is TRBV7-2 and J is TRBJ2-1, with 7 bases aligning to TRBD2. After removal of 2 bases from V and 2 bases from J, the junction contained 9 bases not matched to a gene. Germline-derived CDR1 and CDR2 are SGHTA and FQGNSA. The CDR3 length is 17 residues. The CDR3, as DNA: TGTGCCAGCAGCTTACCTCCTCTAGCGGCTACCTACAATGAGCAGTTCTTC. Translated: CASSLPPLAATYNEQFF.

The gene calls are TRBV25-1 and TRBJ2-7; possible D gene TRBD1, 6 bases. In germline, CDR1 is MGHDK, CDR2 SYGVNS. Trimming left V 2 bases short and J 7 bases short, with 18 bases between. CDR3 length equals 15 residues. CDR3 protein: CASSEPRGYLGEQYF. The CDR3 DNA reads TGTGCCAGCAGTGAACCCAGGGGTTACCTGGGAGAGCAGTACTTC.

This chain's CDR3 is CASSYSMGIRETQYF. The CDR3 DNA is TGTGCCAGCAGTTACTCAATGGGTATCCGAGAGACCCAGTACTTC. This chain uses TRBV6-5 with TRBJ2-5; unclear D gene. V shed 0 bases and J shed 4 bases, with 12 bases lying between them. Germline CDR1 MNHEY, CDR2 SVGAGI. The CDR3 is made up of 15 amino acids.

The CDR3 nucleotides read TGTGCCAGCAGCCGGCGATGGACACTGAACACTGAAGCTTTCTTT. Residues: CASSRRWTLNTEAFF. This chain uses TRBV7-8 with TRBJ1-1; tentatively, D is TRBD1 (5 bases). V was shortened by 5 bases and J by 0 bases, with 13 bases between the two germline ends. The CDR3 totals 15 residues. Germline V lookup: CDR1 SGHVS, CDR2 FQNEAQ. Drawing the rest from reference TRBV7-8 and TRBJ1-1, the complete variable domain is GAGVSQSPRYKVAKRGQDVALRCDPISGHVSLFWYQQALGQGPEFLTYFQNEAQLDKSGLPSDRFFAERPEGSVSTLKIQRTQQEDSAVYLCASSRRWTLNTEAFFGQGTRLTVV.

The gene calls are TRBV5-1 and TRBJ2-7; TRBD1 matches 11 bases. Germline V gives CDR1 SGHRS, CDR2 YFSETQ. The CDR3 runs to 14 residues. The V gene end was trimmed by 0 bases and the J gene end by 5 bases; junction bases not matched to a gene: 1. The CDR3 sequence: CASSLGTGGHEQYF. In nucleotides, the CDR3 is TGCGCCAGCAGCTTGGGGACAGGGGGCCACGAGCAGTACTTC.

CDR3 protein: CASRLLGSNEQFF. CDR3 DNA: TGTGCCAGCCGGCTTCTGGGGTCCAATGAGCAGTTCTTC. This chain joins TRBV6-1 and TRBJ2-1; D is ambiguous. Trimming left V 8 bases short and J 6 bases short, with 14 bases between. The CDR3 length is 13 residues. Germline V gene lookup returns CDR1 MNHNS and CDR2 SASEGT.

The chain links TRBV6-2 or TRBV6-3 to TRBJ1-1; D is perhaps TRBD1 (5 bases). V was cut by 6 bases and J by 6 bases, with 17 bases left in between. This CDR3 is 14 amino acids long. Germline V gene lookup returns CDR1 MNHEY and CDR2 SVGEGT. CDR3 sequence (DNA): TGTGCCAGCAGCTACAGGCAGGGATACGCTGAAGCTTTCTTT. Encoded protein: CASSYRQGYAEAFF.

This clonotype was detected only a few times. The chain joins TRBV5-4 to TRBJ2-1; 11 bases align to TRBD2. The V gene end was trimmed by 4 bases and the J gene end by 9 bases; junction bases not matched to a gene: 15. From germline, CDR1 is SGHNT and CDR2 YYREEE (reference sequence). The CDR3 runs to 17 residues. As DNA, the CDR3 is TGTGCCAGCAGCCTGACCCTTATTAGCGGGGGGGCTGCTGAGCAGTTCTTC. Protein product: CASSLTLISGGAAEQFF.

This clonotype was counted only a few times. The chain employs TRBV7-2 and TRBJ2-7; unclear D gene. The CDR3 spans 15 residues. V dropped 0 bases and J dropped 0 bases, with 9 bases sitting between them. Germline values: CDR1 SGHTA, CDR2 FQGNSA. CDR3 in amino acids: CASSLAIRSSYEQYF. The CDR3 coding sequence is TGTGCCAGCAGCTTAGCGATACGGAGCTCCTACGAGCAGTACTTC.

This clonotype occurred a few times. The chain combines TRBV7-2 with TRBJ2-1; 10 bases are shared with TRBD2. V shed 7 bases, J shed 6 bases, and the junction held 9 bases outside the gene matches. The CDR3 is 15 residues long. Germline CDR1 reads SGHTA; CDR2 reads FQGNSA. CDR3 protein: CASNLGSGGPNEQFF. As DNA, the CDR3 is TGTGCCAGCAATCTCGGTAGCGGGGGGCCCAATGAGCAGTTCTTC.

The chain joins TRBV4-3 to TRBJ2-1; D might be TRBD1 or TRBD2, each matching 5 bases. The CDR3 has 16 amino acids. Germline V lookup: CDR1 LGHNA, CDR2 YSLEER. V gave up 3 bases and J gave up 2 bases, with 14 bases separating them. The CDR3 DNA is TGCGCCAGCAGCCACGGGACCCGCCTAACCTACAATGAGCAGTTCTTC. This gives the protein CASSHGTRLTYNEQFF.

This clonotype was recorded a few times. The chain uses TRBV28 and TRBJ1-1, with D maybe TRBD1 (6 bases). Germline V gene sequence: CDR1 MDHEN, CDR2 SYDVKM. The CDR3 covers 15 residues. The ends were cut back, 4 bases at V and 5 bases at J, with 17 bases in the middle. CDR3 amino acids: CASSSPGQGWTEAFF. DNA of the CDR3: TGTGCCAGCAGTTCCCCGGGACAAGGGTGGACTGAAGCTTTCTTT.